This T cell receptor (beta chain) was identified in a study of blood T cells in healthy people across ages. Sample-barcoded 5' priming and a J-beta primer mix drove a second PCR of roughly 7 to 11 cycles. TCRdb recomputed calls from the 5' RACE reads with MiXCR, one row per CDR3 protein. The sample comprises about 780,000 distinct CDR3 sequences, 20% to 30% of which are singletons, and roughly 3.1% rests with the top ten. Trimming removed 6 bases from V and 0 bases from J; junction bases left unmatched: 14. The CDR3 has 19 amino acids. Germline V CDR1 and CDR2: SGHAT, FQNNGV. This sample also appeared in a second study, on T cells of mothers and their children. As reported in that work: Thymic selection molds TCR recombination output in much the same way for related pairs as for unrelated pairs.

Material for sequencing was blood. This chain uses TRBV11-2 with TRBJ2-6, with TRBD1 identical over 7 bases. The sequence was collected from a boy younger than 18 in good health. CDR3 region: CASRGFAGGPGSGANVLTF. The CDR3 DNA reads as TGTGCCAGCAGAGGTTTTGCAGGGGGTCCCGGCTCTGGGGCCAACGTCCTGACTTTC.